This T cell receptor (beta chain) was sequenced for a study of blood T cell repertoires in COVID-19. CDR1 and CDR2 (germline): MDHEN, SYDVKM. The J segment lost 0 bases and the V segment lost 3 bases, leaving 7 bases of the junction unmatched. The CDR3 has 16 residues. Original data processing: Amplifying reference gene primers gave estimates of nucleated cell counts. Assay used: immunoSEQ multiplex PCR; TCRdb lists only in-frame clones, some missing. V, J and clone size are taken as reported in that table, and D and trimming were inferred from the DNA itself. Of about 45,000 clones detected, about 83% appear once; the ten largest clones hold 7% to 10%.

V usage is TRBV28 and J usage is TRBJ1-1; 7 nucleotides match TRBD1. Sequenced: peripheral blood. The clonotype originates from a man at least 80 years old in a cohort sampled during active COVID-19. The CDR3 DNA reads as TGTGCCAGCAGTTTCACACCCGGGACAGTGAACACTGAAGCTTTCTTT. It is translated as CASSFTPGTVNTEAFF. Complete variable domain (other parts from reference TRBV28 and TRBJ1-1): DVKVTQSSRYLVKRTGEKVFLECVQDMDHENMFWYRQDPGLGLRLIYFSYDVKMKEKGDIPEGYSVSREKKERFSLILESASTNQTSMYLCASSFTPGTVNTEAFFGQGTRLTVV.